This record concerns one TCR beta chain sequence. The data were taken from a study of regulatory T cells in long-lasting Graves disease. V shed 8 bases and J 1 base; nucleotides not matched to a gene: 6. Per the germline V gene, CDR1 is ENHRY and CDR2 is SYGVKD. This CDR3 spans 14 amino acids. Building of the TCR beta libraries involved iRepertoire HTBI primers and Arm-PCR of CDR3 regions. Via MiXCR, TCRdb re-called the multiplex PCR reads, giving one row per CDR3 protein. The sample records hundreds of thousands of distinct CDR3 sequences, 16% being singletons. Specified time point: newly diagnosed GD, antithyroid drugs for less than 3 months. Researchers made the TCR library from RNA that was extracted from PBMCs. These same data were also listed under a study on T cells in Graves' hyperthyroidism and ophthalmopathy.

This chain links TRBV10-3 with TRBJ1-2; 8 nucleotides agree with TRBD1. This clonotype was obtained from a man younger than 35 with Graves disease. The sample in question was peripheral blood mononuclear cells (PBMCs), obtained at new diagnosis, from a patient treated with antithyroid drugs. CDR3 residues: CAIAGTGINYGYTF. In DNA form, the CDR3 reads TGTGCCATCGCCGGGACAGGTATTAACTATGGCTACACCTTC.